This T cell receptor beta chain originates from a study of T-cell memory formation after mild COVID-19. Study-wide context: Each donor largely had its own TCR clusters.

A word on this clonotype: Its antigen is unknown.

The CDR3 has 18 amino acids. Deletions cut 9 bases from V and 0 bases from J, with 26 bases between. Looked up from germline, CDR1 is SEHNR and CDR2 is FQNEAQ (reference sequence). Study-wide results and caveats: Contracting clones, day 15 to 85, had balanced CD4/CD8, and later expanders favored CD4+. In pre-infection memory, a portion of responding clones appeared, which suggested that cross-reactive memory joined.

The TCR alpha and TCR beta cDNA libraries, bearing sample barcodes and UMIs, were generated by 5'RACE using constant-segment primers. TCRdb called the 5' RACE reads again in MiXCR, with one record for every CDR3 protein. The sample records around 370,000 distinct CDR3 sequences, around 20% being singletons. The TCR comes from an adult woman who had mild COVID-19 (a few samples of this study predate the infection). Cell type and time point are not known. Sample: PBMCs or a T cell subset sorted from them (not recorded which). The rearrangement links TRBV7-9 to TRBJ1-1; D is possibly TRBD1 (5 bases). The DNA of the CDR3 is TGTGCCAGTGGTCCGGCGCCGGGGCAGGGTCGCTTGAACACTGAAGCTTTCTTT. This encodes CASGPAPGQGRLNTEAFF.